The entry that follows covers one T cell receptor beta chain sequence. Its specificity is unknown. The CDR3 runs 15 residues. CDR1 is SGDLS, CDR2 YYNGEE, per germline. Unmatched junction bases numbered 9, after V lost 4 bases and J lost 6 bases. The time point here: blood 2 weeks post-SBRT. Treatment defined: 15 Gy SBRT to primary tumor, nephrectomy 4 weeks later. Clear cell pathology was present in this patient's renal cell carcinoma. The sample belongs to a study of radiation and T cells in renal cell carcinoma. In the study overall: Nephrectomy followed 15 Gy stereotactic body radiation by 4 weeks.

Study-level results: Top tumor clonotypes rose in blood 2 weeks post-radiation, then contracted. Pretreatment tumor biopsies were lacking, so baseline clonotypes are unknown.

This table comes from immunoSEQ multiplex PCR, and its TCRdb copy is limited to in-frame clones, with some not included. The sample has some 130,000 clones; about 81% are singletons. This specimen consisted of blood, obtained from a patient whose treatment included radiotherapy and nephrectomy. The chain carries TRBV9 and TRBJ2-2; 7 nucleotides align to TRBD2. This TCR came from a woman in her sixties or seventies with renal cell carcinoma. Here the CDR3 DNA reads TGTGCCAGCAGCCACCTAGCGGTAGACCCCGGGGAGCTGTTTTTT. It specifies CASSHLAVDPGELFF.